Sequencing of this TCR beta chain was carried out in a study of a mutant IDH1 vaccine in newly diagnosed glioma. Study-level information: Sex distribution of treated patients was approximately 60% male and roughly 38% female; mean age was around 42 years. Week 35 was safety follow-up visit V12; week 47 was end-of-study visit V13.

The repertoire was sequenced with immunoSEQ multiplex PCR; TCRdb's copy has only in-frame clones and lacks some. The data show 50,000 to 65,000 clones, with 80% to 90% seen just once and 1.6% held by the top ten. Per germline, CDR1 WSHSY and CDR2 SAAADI. With 4 bases clipped from V and 0 bases from J, the junction kept 6 bases outside the gene matches. CDR3 length: 16 amino acids. This clone has only a few counts. The antigen is not known. Sample time point: week 35, safety follow-up. Vaccination used 300 ug of mutant IDH1 20-mer peptide per dose, with topical imiquimod. The chain recombines TRBV10-2 with TRBJ2-1; 7 nucleotides line up with TRBD1. The source of this sequence is a middle-aged man with glioma. The input for sequencing was PBMCs, taken from a glioma patient whose treatment included an IDH1 peptide vaccine. CDR3 amino acids: CASSGGQTSSYNEQFF. As DNA, the CDR3 is TGCGCCAGCAGTGGGGGACAGACGAGCTCCTACAATGAGCAGTTCTTC.